A single sample gave rise to the 25 T cell receptor beta chains below, sequenced in a study of T-cell memory formation after mild COVID-19. A single record per CDR3 protein comes from TCRdb applying MiXCR to the 5' RACE reads. The sample lists roughly 370,000 distinct CDR3 sequences, 15% to 20% seen once, with roughly 21% in the top ten. The sequenced material came from PBMCs or a T cell subset sorted from them (not recorded which). The receptors shown here come from a man aged 18 to 29 who had mild COVID-19 (a few samples of this study predate the infection). Cell type and time point are not known.

This clonotype was counted ten times or more. This chain links TRBV10-2 with TRBJ1-6; D remains unclear. There are 14 residues in the CDR3. Between the trimmed V and J ends, which lost 7 bases and 7 bases, there was a span of 14 bases. CDR1 is WSHSY and CDR2 is SAAADI in the germline V gene. In nucleotides, the CDR3 is TGCGCCAGCAAGATGACGGATAGGAATTCACCCCTCCACTTT. This encodes CASKMTDRNSPLHF.

There are many counts of this clonotype. This chain joins TRBV7-9 and TRBJ2-7, with D hard to call. The CDR3 has 12 amino acids. V was clipped by 3 bases and J by 2 bases, with 5 bases between them. CDR1 is SEHNR, CDR2 FQNEAQ, per germline (reference sequence). The CDR3 spells CASSFGPYEQYF. The CDR3 coding sequence is TGTGCCAGCAGCTTCGGCCCCTACGAGCAGTACTTC. Combining the CDR3 with reference TRBV7-9 and TRBJ2-7 gives the whole variable domain DTGVSQNPRHKITKRGQNVTFRCDPISEHNRLYWYRQTLGQGPEFLTYFQNEAQLEKSRLLSDRFSAERPKGSFSTLEIQRTEQGDSAMYLCASSFGPYEQYFGPGTRLTVT.

This clonotype was picked up a small number of times. The rearrangement uses TRBV6-4 and TRBJ1-1; no clear D gene. The V gene lost 6 bases and the J gene lost 5 bases, with 13 bases spanning the gap. This CDR3 is built from 13 residues. Looked up from germline, CDR1 is MRHNA and CDR2 is SNTAGT. In nucleotides, the CDR3 is TGTGCCAGCAGGCGGGATCTCGGGACTGAAGCTTTCTTT. This encodes CASRRDLGTEAFF.

J is TRBJ2-7 and V is TRBV6-1, with D maybe TRBD2 (6 bases). V was cut by 6 bases and J by 3 bases, with 9 bases left in between. Germline V CDR1 and CDR2: MNHNS, SASEGT. The CDR3 spans 12 residues. The CDR3: CASRGLIYEQYV. The CDR3 coding sequence is TGTGCCAGCAGGGGACTGATCTACGAGCAGTACGTC.

This clonotype has more than one count but fewer than ten. The chain links TRBV10-3 to TRBJ1-2; 11 nucleotides match TRBD1. The germline CDR1 and CDR2 sequences are ENHRY and SYGVKD. This CDR3 is built from 14 residues. V gave up 2 bases and J gave up 7 bases; unmatched junction bases: 3. CDR3 sequence: CAISELGQGAGYTF. In nucleotides, the CDR3 is TGTGCCATCAGTGAGCTAGGACAGGGGGCTGGCTACACCTTC.

The V gene is TRBV24-1, the J gene TRBJ2-1, with TRBD2 identical over 7 bases. Germline V gives CDR1 KGHDR, CDR2 SFDVKD. V was pared by 9 bases and J by 0 bases, with 4 bases of the junction left unmatched. The CDR3 sequence is 14 residues long. The CDR3 loop is CATGRGRSYNEQFF. DNA of the CDR3: TGTGCCACCGGGAGGGGCCGCTCCTACAATGAGCAGTTCTTC.

The sample holds a few counts of this clonotype. This chain uses TRBV6-7 with TRBJ1-5, with D uncertain. TRBV6-7 is designated an ORF whose function remains uncertain. Trimming stripped 2 bases from V and 3 bases from J, with 11 bases between. The CDR3 length is 15 residues. CDR3 in amino acids: CASSYVSGVNQPQHF. DNA of the CDR3: TGTGCCAGCAGTTACGTCTCCGGGGTCAATCAGCCCCAGCATTTT.

The genes are TRBV24-1 and TRBJ2-1; TRBD2 agrees at 14 bases. Trimming took 3 bases from V and 7 from J; bases not matched to a gene: 10. The CDR3 runs 18 residues. From germline, CDR1 is KGHDR and CDR2 SFDVKD. The CDR3 loop reads CATSDPSRLAGGRNEQFF. The CDR3, as DNA: TGTGCCACCAGTGATCCCTCGAGACTAGCGGGGGGGCGAAATGAGCAGTTCTTC.

There are a few counts of this clonotype. The V call is TRBV27, the J call TRBJ1-6; 8 bases are shared with TRBD1. CDR3 length equals 14 residues. The junction had 8 bases not matched to a gene; V was cut back by 6 bases and J by 10 bases. Germline CDR1 and CDR2: MNHEY and SMNVEV (reference sequence). The CDR3 reads CASRWTGNHSPLHF. The CDR3 DNA sequence: TGTGCCAGCAGGTGGACAGGGAATCACTCACCCCTCCACTTT.

This clonotype was counted between two and nine times. The chain has TRBV2 and TRBJ2-2; 10 nucleotides line up with TRBD2. CDR1 SNHLY and CDR2 FYNNEI come from the germline V gene. Losses at the gene ends were 6 bases for V and 3 bases for J; bases not matched to a gene: 4. The CDR3 consists of 15 residues. This CDR3 is CASRAGGPYTGELFF. DNA for the CDR3: TGTGCCAGCAGAGCGGGGGGGCCGTACACCGGGGAGCTGTTTTTT.

The sample holds a few counts of this clonotype. The V and J genes are TRBV20-1 and TRBJ2-7; D not certain. The germline CDR1 and CDR2 sequences are DFQATT and SNEGSKA (reference sequence). The CDR3 contains 12 residues. Trimming took off 3 bases at V and 1 base at J, with 7 bases between the two ends. CDR3 loop: CSASEGSYEQYF. The DNA of the CDR3 is TGCAGTGCTAGCGAAGGGTCCTACGAGCAGTACTTC.

This clonotype occurred a few times. The V call is TRBV7-2, the J call TRBJ2-7; TRBD1 aligns across 9 bases. The J segment lost 6 bases and the V segment lost 4 bases, leaving 10 bases of the junction unmatched. The CDR3 is made up of 15 amino acids. Germline CDR1 reads SGHTA; CDR2 reads FQGNSA. CDR3 bases: TGTGCCAGCAGCTCACAGGGGGCACAGACAACCGAGCAGTACTTC. Its protein product is CASSSQGAQTTEQYF.

The chain employs TRBV7-9 and TRBJ1-1; D unclear. Germline V gene lookup returns CDR1 SEHNR and CDR2 FQNEAQ (reference sequence). V lost 4 bases, J lost 0 bases, and 15 bases lay in between. CDR3 size: 16 residues. DNA of the CDR3: TGTGCCAGCAGCTCCCGTCCGGCTGACATGAACACTGAAGCTTTCTTT. Translation: CASSSRPADMNTEAFF.

V and J are TRBV12-3 or TRBV12-4 and TRBJ1-1, with D unresolved. Trimming shortened V by 7 bases and J by 0 bases, and 9 bases separated the two germline ends. CDR3 length: 13 amino acids. CDR3 DNA: TGTGCCAGCACCGGGGAGGTGAACACTGAAGCTTTCTTT. This codes for CASTGEVNTEAFF.

The chain has TRBV20-1 and TRBJ1-5; D is unclear. V lost 3 bases, J lost 0 bases, and 12 bases lay in between. The CDR3 sequence is 15 residues long. Per the germline V gene, CDR1 is DFQATT and CDR2 is SNEGSKA (reference sequence). CDR3 bases: TGCAGTGCTAGCATCAGGTCCTATAGCAATCAGCCCCAGCATTTT. Protein: CSASIRSYSNQPQHF.

This clonotype was detected a few times. CDR3 nucleotides: TGCGCCAGCAGCCCCTCGGCGGGGGTCCACAATGAGCAGTTCTTC. Residues: CASSPSAGVHNEQFF. The chain links TRBV4-1 to TRBJ2-1; TRBD2 aligns across 7 bases. The CDR3 has 15 residues. The J segment lost 5 bases and the V segment lost 4 bases, leaving 8 bases of the junction unmatched. Germline CDR1 is MGHRA and CDR2 is YSYEKL.

The genes are TRBV18 and TRBJ1-1; no definite D call. The V gene lost 3 bases and the J gene lost 4 bases, with 9 bases spanning the gap. The germline gives CDR1 KGHSH, CDR2 LQKENI. The CDR3 length is 13 residues. The CDR3 loop is CASSPNGFTEAFF. DNA for the CDR3: TGTGCCAGCTCACCGAACGGGTTCACTGAAGCTTTCTTT.

V is TRBV7-2 and J is TRBJ1-1; maybe TRBD1 (6 bases). The CDR3 covers 14 residues. The V gene's germline CDR1 is SGHTA and CDR2 FQGNSA. Trimming stripped 0 bases from V and 7 bases from J, with 12 bases between. For the CDR3, the DNA is TGTGCCAGCAGCTTAGCGGGGGCAGAGAGTGAAGCTTTCTTT. Its translation is CASSLAGAESEAFF.

This clonotype was seen a few times. The gene calls are TRBV18 and TRBJ2-5, with unresolved D. V lost 3 bases to trimming and J lost 2 bases, with 13 bases between them. CDR1 and CDR2 (germline): KGHSH, LQKENI. The CDR3 totals 15 residues. The CDR3 loop is CASSPLVAEQETQYF. CDR3 coding DNA: TGTGCCAGCTCACCCCTCGTTGCCGAACAAGAGACCCAGTACTTC.

This clonotype has more than one count but fewer than ten. This chain joins TRBV7-2 and TRBJ2-3; D may be TRBD2 (5 bases). This CDR3 comprises 15 residues. The germline CDR1 and CDR2 sequences are SGHTA and FQGNSA. The V end lost 2 bases, the J end lost 3 bases, and 12 bases lay between the germline ends. CDR3 loop: CASSLPESGTDTQYF. As DNA, the CDR3 is TGTGCCAGCAGCTTACCGGAAAGCGGTACAGATACGCAGTATTTT.

This clonotype came up a few times. The J gene is TRBJ1-4, the V gene TRBV7-6; 10 nucleotides align to TRBD1. This CDR3 comprises 15 residues. J was trimmed by 8 bases and V by 5 bases; bases with no gene match: 8. Germline CDR1 SGHVS, CDR2 FNYEAQ. The CDR3 loop reads CASSRQGAREEKLFF. The CDR3 DNA reads TGTGCCAGCAGCCGACAGGGGGCGCGTGAGGAAAAACTGTTTTTT.

A few counts support this clonotype. V is TRBV7-3 and J is TRBJ2-7, with TRBD1 identical over 8 bases. This CDR3 contains 15 residues. Germline V CDR1 and CDR2: SGHTA, FQGTGA. J gave up 4 bases and V 3 bases, and 8 bases lay outside the gene matches. Here the CDR3 DNA reads TGTGCCAGCAGCTTGTACCAGGGGGCGAAGTACGAGCAGTACTTC. This gives the protein CASSLYQGAKYEQYF.

This clonotype has more than one count but fewer than ten. V gene TRBV4-3 combines with J gene TRBJ1-5; D call uncertain. With 0 bases removed from V and 10 bases from J, the gap between germline ends came to 13 bases. Germline V lookup: CDR1 LGHNA, CDR2 YSLEER. The length of the CDR3 is 14 residues. CDR3 protein: CASSQENFQAPQHF. DNA of the CDR3: TGCGCCAGCAGCCAAGAGAATTTTCAGGCTCCCCAGCATTTT.

The chain joins TRBV4-1 to TRBJ2-3; possibly TRBD1 or TRBD2 for D (5 bases each). V was clipped by 10 bases and J by 2 bases, with 16 bases between them. In germline, CDR1 is MGHRA, CDR2 YSYEKL. The CDR3 length is 14 residues. CDR3: CATRGPAHTDTQYF. In DNA, the CDR3 is TGCGCCACCCGGGGCCCAGCCCACACAGATACGCAGTATTTT.

V and J are TRBV2 and TRBJ2-2; TRBD1 aligns across 8 bases. CDR1 SNHLY and CDR2 FYNNEI come from the germline V gene. The V and J ends lost 6 bases and 2 bases, in that order; junction bases with no gene match: 8. This CDR3 is 16 amino acids long. The CDR3 protein is CASSPLDRGNTGELFF. The CDR3 DNA reads as TGTGCCAGCAGCCCCCTTGACAGGGGAAACACCGGGGAGCTGTTTTTT. Drawing the rest from reference TRBV2 and TRBJ2-2, the complete variable domain is EPEVTQTPSHQVTQMGQEVILRCVPISNHLYFYWYRQILGQKVEFLVSFYNNEISEKSEIFDDQFSVERPDGSNFTLKIRSTKLEDSAMYFCASSPLDRGNTGELFFGEGSRLTVL.